The 31 T cell receptor beta chains below come from one sample, sequenced in a study of OX40 agonist ivuxolimab in advanced cancers. TCRdb keeps only in-frame clones here, not all; method: immunoSEQ multiplex PCR. The sample yields around 99,000 clones, less than 95% seen once. This specimen was CD4+ or CD8+ T cells sorted from blood, taken in a trial of the OX40 agonist ivuxolimab. These receptors all come from an adult with an advanced solid tumor such as melanoma, head and neck, liver or kidney cancer.

CDR3 amino acids: CASSFQGANEQFF. DNA of the CDR3: TGTGCCAGCAGCTTCCAGGGGGCCAATGAGCAGTTCTTC. The chain employs TRBV11-3 and TRBJ2-1; the match to TRBD1 covers 8 bases. Germline loops: CDR1 SGHNT, CDR2 YENEEA. Trimming took 3 bases from V and 6 from J; bases not matched to a gene: 1. CDR3 length equals 13 residues. The variable domain in full, completed from reference TRBV11-3 and TRBJ2-1, reads EAGVVQSPRYKIIEKKQPVAFWCNPISGHNTLYWYLQNLGQGPELLIRYENEEAVDDSQLPKDRFSAERLKGVDSTLKIQPAELGDSAVYLCASSFQGANEQFFGPGTRLTVL.

J is TRBJ1-2 and V is TRBV7-9; D is perhaps TRBD1 (6 bases). This CDR3 contains 16 residues. The V end lost 0 bases, the J end lost 4 bases, and 15 bases lay between the germline ends. Per germline, CDR1 SEHNR and CDR2 FQNEAQ (reference sequence). CDR3 DNA: TGTGCCAGCAGCTTAGCTTATACGGACAGCTTCTATGGCTACACCTTC. This sequence encodes CASSLAYTDSFYGYTF.

This clone was recorded only once. The V and J genes are TRBV19 and TRBJ2-3; the match to TRBD2 covers 7 bases. The germline V gene has CDR1 LNHDA and CDR2 SQIVND (reference sequence). The CDR3 totals 16 residues. J gave up 3 bases and V 5 bases, and 11 bases lay outside the gene matches. CDR3 amino acids: CASSAATGGKTDTQYF. The CDR3, as DNA: TGTGCCAGTAGTGCGGCGACGGGGGGAAAAACAGATACGCAGTATTTT. The variable domain in full, with the rest retrieved from reference TRBV19 and TRBJ2-3, is DGGITQSPKYLFRKEGQNVTLSCEQNLNHDAMYWYRQDPGQGLRLIYYSQIVNDFQKGDIAEGYSVSREKKESFPLTVTSAQKNPTAFYLCASSAATGGKTDTQYFGPGTRLTVL.

The rearrangement uses TRBV9 and TRBJ1-2; 10 bases line up with TRBD1. There are 15 residues in the CDR3. Trimming cost V 2 bases and J 3 bases; bases outside gene matches: 4. Germline V CDR1 and CDR2: SGDLS, YYNGEE. The CDR3 sequence: CASSVTGQGDYGYTF. As DNA, the CDR3 is TGTGCCAGCAGCGTTACAGGACAGGGGGACTATGGCTACACCTTC.

CDR3 sequence (DNA): TGCGCCAGCAGCTTGCCCGGACAGGAGTGGAACAATCAGCCCCAGCATTTT. Protein product: CASSLPGQEWNNQPQHF. The chain joins TRBV5-1 to TRBJ1-5; 7 bases line up with TRBD1. The CDR3 is made up of 17 amino acids. Germline CDR1 is SGHRS and CDR2 is YFSETQ. Losses at the gene ends were 1 base for V and 3 bases for J; bases not matched to a gene: 10.

The V and J genes are TRBV27 and TRBJ1-4; D is unresolved. The V end was cut by 3 bases, the J end by 0 bases, with 17 bases between. Germline V gives CDR1 MNHEY, CDR2 SMNVEV (reference sequence). This CDR3 comprises 18 residues. The CDR3 DNA sequence: TGTGCCAGCAGTTTTTCCCCCCCCGGTTTTGCAACTAATGAAAAACTGTTTTTT. This sequence encodes CASSFSPPGFATNEKLFF.

This clone came up a few times. The chain is built from TRBV19 and TRBJ1-5; possible D gene TRBD1, 6 bases. This CDR3 has 16 residues. CDR1 and CDR2 (germline): LNHDA, SQIVND (reference sequence). Trimming cost V 6 bases and J 0 bases, with 15 bases left between them. CDR3 nucleotide sequence: TGTGCCAGTAGGACGGACAGCTCCTATAGCAATCAGCCCCAGCATTTT. It codes for CASRTDSSYSNQPQHF.

This rearrangement joins TRBV19 to TRBJ2-7; perhaps TRBD1 as D (6 bases). Trimming removed 3 bases from V and 4 bases from J, with 13 bases in between. Germline-derived CDR1 and CDR2 are LNHDA and SQIVND (reference sequence). The length of the CDR3 is 14 residues. CDR3 residues: CASSMGRGEYEQYF. The CDR3 nucleotides read TGTGCCAGTAGTATGGGCAGGGGAGAATACGAGCAGTACTTC.

The chain is built from TRBV18 and TRBJ2-3; D is unresolved. Germline CDR1 is KGHSH and CDR2 is LQKENI. The CDR3 contains 15 residues. V lost 1 base and J 1 base, leaving 9 bases between the germline ends. The CDR3 reads CASSPLDRGTDTQYF. Written as DNA, the CDR3 is TGTGCCAGCTCACCACTTGATCGGGGCACAGATACGCAGTATTTT.

This chain connects TRBV28 to TRBJ1-1, with TRBD1 identical over 8 bases. V dropped 6 bases and J dropped 0; count of bases not matched to a gene: 6. CDR3 size: 15 residues. Germline V gives CDR1 MDHEN, CDR2 SYDVKM. The CDR3 nucleotides read TGTGCCAGCAGCCAGGGGGACAGGTTGAACACTGAAGCTTTCTTT. This codes for CASSQGDRLNTEAFF.

The rearrangement joins TRBV14 to TRBJ2-1; 10 nucleotides line up with TRBD2. In germline, CDR1 is SGHDN, CDR2 FVKESK. The CDR3 is made up of 16 amino acids. The junction had 6 bases not matched to a gene; V was cut back by 3 bases and J by 4 bases. The CDR3 DNA sequence: TGTGCCAGCAGCCACCCGGGACTAGCGCCATACAATGAGCAGTTCTTC. As protein: CASSHPGLAPYNEQFF. Together with reference TRBV14 and TRBJ2-1, the CDR3 gives the full variable domain: EAGVTQFPSHSVIEKGQTVTLRCDPISGHDNLYWYRRVMGKEIKFLLHFVKESKQDESGMPNNRFLAERTGGTYSTLKVQPAELEDSGVYFCASSHPGLAPYNEQFFGPGTRLTVL.

The V call is TRBV28, the J call TRBJ1-1; a possible D gene is TRBD1 (6 bases). This CDR3 has 15 residues. Germline CDR1 MDHEN, CDR2 SYDVKM. V was clipped by 2 bases and J by 5 bases, with 15 bases between them. Written as DNA, the CDR3 is TGTGCCAGCAGTTTAGGGGACACTCGGGGGACTGAAGCTTTCTTT. It specifies CASSLGDTRGTEAFF. The full variable domain, in which reference TRBV28 and TRBJ1-1 provide the parts outside the CDR3, is DVKVTQSSRYLVKRTGEKVFLECVQDMDHENMFWYRQDPGLGLRLIYFSYDVKMKEKGDIPEGYSVSREKKERFSLILESASTNQTSMYLCASSLGDTRGTEAFFGQGTRLTVV.

The V call is TRBV5-1, the J call TRBJ1-1; D not certain. CDR3 length: 15 amino acids. The V end lost 0 bases, the J end lost 2 bases, and 11 bases lay between the germline ends. CDR1 SGHRS and CDR2 YFSETQ come from the germline V gene. The CDR3 spells CASSLVAASNTEAFF. For the CDR3, the DNA is TGCGCCAGCAGCTTGGTCGCAGCTAGCAACACTGAAGCTTTCTTT.

V gene TRBV4-1 combines with J gene TRBJ2-7; 10 nucleotides line up with TRBD1. J was trimmed by 4 bases and V by 3 bases; bases with no gene match: 6. The length of the CDR3 is 15 residues. Per germline, CDR1 MGHRA and CDR2 YSYEKL. CDR3 DNA: TGCGCCAGCAGCCAGGGTGGGACAGGGGATTACGAGCAGTACTTC. As protein: CASSQGGTGDYEQYF.

The CDR3: CASSLLTSGRLYTGELFF. The CDR3, as DNA: TGTGCCAGCAGCCTGCTGACTAGCGGGAGGCTATACACCGGGGAGCTGTTTTTT. V is TRBV7-3 and J is TRBJ2-2; 13 nucleotides match TRBD2. The J segment lost 3 bases and the V segment lost 5 bases, leaving 9 bases of the junction unmatched. Germline-derived CDR1 and CDR2 are SGHTA and FQGTGA. The CDR3 totals 18 residues. Full variable domain (outside the CDR3, taken from reference TRBV7-3 and TRBJ2-2): GAGVSQTPSNKVTEKGKYVELRCDPISGHTALYWYRQSLGQGPEFLIYFQGTGAADDSGLPNDRFFAVRPEGSVSTLKIQRTERGDSAVYLCASSLLTSGRLYTGELFFGEGSRLTVL.

V is TRBV6-1 and J is TRBJ1-1; TRBD1 aligns across 12 bases. Germline V gene data show CDR1 as MNHNS and CDR2 as SASEGT. The V segment lost 4 bases and the J segment 4 bases; nucleotides outside the gene matches: 10. This CDR3 region has 17 residues. CDR3 residues: CASSGPGTGGLGTEAFF. The CDR3 DNA reads TGTGCCAGCAGTGGTCCCGGGACAGGGGGCCTCGGCACTGAAGCTTTCTTT.

The chain links TRBV30 to TRBJ1-2; possible D gene TRBD1, 6 bases. The CDR3 extends over 16 amino acids. V was trimmed by 3 bases and J by 0 bases, leaving 17 bases between them. CDR1 is GTSNPN and CDR2 is SVGIG in the germline V gene (reference sequence). CDR3 sequence reads: CAWSRTVPLTNYGYTF. In nucleotides, the CDR3 is TGTGCCTGGAGCCGGACAGTGCCGCTTACTAACTATGGCTACACCTTC. Supplemented by reference TRBV30 and TRBJ1-2, the full variable domain reads SQTIHQWPATLVQPVGSPLSLECTVEGTSNPNLYWYRQAAGRGLQLLFYSVGIGQISSEVPQNLSASRPQDRQFILSSKKLLLSDSGFYLCAWSRTVPLTNYGYTFGSGTRLTVV.

The rearrangement uses TRBV7-3 and TRBJ2-7; the match to TRBD1 covers 9 bases. The CDR3 is made up of 13 amino acids. With 10 bases clipped from V and 5 bases from J, the junction kept 9 bases outside the gene matches. Germline CDR1 reads SGHTA; CDR2 reads FQGTGA. The CDR3 reads CATLGQGPHEQYF. Written as DNA, the CDR3 is TGTGCCACTTTGGGACAGGGTCCCCACGAGCAGTACTTC.

V and J are TRBV28 and TRBJ2-3, with D perhaps TRBD1 (6 bases). The CDR3 is 14 residues long. In germline, CDR1 is MDHEN, CDR2 SYDVKM. Trimming took 5 bases from V and 5 from J, leaving 14 bases between them. In DNA, the CDR3 is TGTGCCAGCAGTCCAGACAGGAATGGAGATACGCAGTATTTT. It yields the protein CASSPDRNGDTQYF.

The chain links TRBV5-1 to TRBJ1-4; 7 bases line up with TRBD1. The V gene's germline CDR1 is SGHRS and CDR2 YFSETQ. The CDR3 covers 16 residues. J lost 5 bases, V lost 4 bases, and 11 bases had no gene match. The CDR3 sequence is CASSRGTAGVNEKLFF. The CDR3 DNA reads as TGCGCCAGCAGCAGGGGGACAGCCGGAGTAAATGAAAAACTGTTTTTT.

This rearrangement joins TRBV5-4 to TRBJ1-1; maybe TRBD1 (5 bases). V lost 5 bases, J lost 4 bases, and 18 bases lay in between. Germline V gene lookup returns CDR1 SGHNT and CDR2 YYREEE (reference sequence). The CDR3 consists of 15 residues. The CDR3 region has the DNA TGTGCCAGCAGTTTTATTCAGGGTAGTGCCACTGAAGCTTTCTTT. Protein sequence: CASSFIQGSATEAFF.

The V gene is TRBV5-5, the J gene TRBJ1-1; D unclear. This CDR3 has 16 amino acids. Trimming removed 0 bases at V and 1 base at J, with 13 bases between. CDR1 SGHKS and CDR2 YYEKEE come from the germline V gene (reference sequence). DNA for the CDR3: TGTGCCAGCAGCTTGGAACACCTCACCGCGAACACTGAAGCTTTCTTT. It codes for CASSLEHLTANTEAFF.

The V gene is TRBV7-3, the J gene TRBJ2-2; D gene uncertain. There are 17 residues in the CDR3. Germline CDR1 reads SGHTA; CDR2 reads FQGTGA. V dropped 3 bases and J dropped 1 base, with 15 bases sitting between them. This CDR3 reads CASSFHFRAENTGELFF. In DNA form, the CDR3 reads TGTGCCAGCAGCTTTCACTTTCGGGCGGAGAACACCGGGGAGCTGTTTTTT.

J is TRBJ2-6 and V is TRBV10-3, with D perhaps being TRBD1 or TRBD2 (5 bases each). V gave up 5 bases and J gave up 4 bases, with 15 bases separating them. Germline V gene lookup returns CDR1 ENHRY and CDR2 SYGVKD. The length of the CDR3 is 16 residues. DNA of the CDR3: TGTGCCATCAGTCCTCTTTTGGGGACCGGGGCCAACGTCCTGACTTTC. This encodes CAISPLLGTGANVLTF.

The chain uses TRBV9 and TRBJ1-4; no clear D gene. Germline V gene sequence: CDR1 SGDLS, CDR2 YYNGEE. Between the trimmed V and J ends, which lost 2 bases and 6 bases, there was a span of 11 bases. CDR3 size: 14 residues. The CDR3 is CASSVRSRDEKLFF. The DNA for the CDR3 is TGTGCCAGCAGCGTCCGGTCTCGGGATGAAAAACTGTTTTTT.

The rearrangement joins TRBV6-6 to TRBJ1-2; a possible D gene is TRBD1 (5 bases). Germline CDR1 is MNHNY and CDR2 is SVGAGI (reference sequence). The CDR3 contains 12 residues. V was shortened by 6 bases and J by 3 bases, with 8 bases between the two germline ends. As DNA, the CDR3 is TGTGCCAGCAGCTTAGGGGACTATGGCTACACCTTC. Translated, it gives CASSLGDYGYTF.

The chain uses TRBV9 and TRBJ1-4; the D gene is possibly TRBD1 (6 bases). Trimming took 3 bases from V and 8 from J, leaving 17 bases between them. Germline CDR1 SGDLS, CDR2 YYNGEE. The CDR3 extends over 15 amino acids. Here the CDR3 reads CASSEGGPRVEKLFF. Here the CDR3 DNA reads TGTGCCAGCAGCGAGGGGGGGCCGCGTGTCGAAAAACTGTTTTTT.

This clone was recorded only once. The chain uses TRBV9 and TRBJ2-3; 7 bases match TRBD1. V lost 6 bases, J lost 11 bases, and 15 bases stayed unmatched. CDR3 size: 14 residues. CDR1 SGDLS and CDR2 YYNGEE come from the germline V gene. The CDR3 sequence is CASNREGASQGQYF. As DNA, the CDR3 is TGTGCCAGCAATCGAGAGGGGGCATCACAAGGGCAGTATTTT.

The V call is TRBV19, the J call TRBJ2-5, with D maybe TRBD2 (5 bases). The CDR3 contains 11 residues. CDR1 is LNHDA, CDR2 SQIVND, per germline (reference sequence). V shed 6 bases and J shed 5 bases, with 7 bases lying between them. Here the CDR3 DNA reads TGTGCCAGTAGCCGAGGGGAGACCCAGTACTTC. Amino acid sequence: CASSRGETQYF.

The chain uses TRBV5-4 and TRBJ2-7, with 7 bases identical to TRBD1. The CDR3 totals 15 residues. V lost 5 bases to trimming and J lost 5 bases; unmatched junction nucleotides: 13. The germline gives CDR1 SGHNT, CDR2 YYREEE (reference sequence). CDR3 DNA sequence: TGTGCCAGCAGAATGACAGGGATAAATAAGGACGAGCAGTACTTC. This gives the protein CASRMTGINKDEQYF.

As to this clone: An end of the junction does not agree with germline; a read error may underlie this. The V and J genes are TRBV30 and TRBJ1-1, with no clear D. The CDR3 length is 11 residues. Germline V gene lookup returns CDR1 GTSNPN and CDR2 SVGIG (reference sequence). CDR3 DNA: TGTGCCTGGAGTTCCGCCGATAGTTACAGCTTT. Its translation: CAWSSADSYSF.